The 21 T cell receptor beta chains presented below share a single source sample, sequenced in a study of blood T cell repertoires in COVID-19. TCRdb keeps only in-frame clones here, not all; method: immunoSEQ multiplex PCR. The table includes 45,000 to 55,000 clones, approximately 88% detected once. The material sequenced was peripheral blood. These receptors originate from a human donor in a cohort sampled during active COVID-19.

J is TRBJ2-1 and V is TRBV6-5; TRBD1 matches at 9 bases. Trimming took 6 bases from V and 7 from J; bases not matched to a gene: 7. The CDR3 sequence is 14 residues long. Germline CDR1 and CDR2: MNHEY and SVGAGI. The CDR3 coding sequence is TGTGCCAGCAGGGACAGGGGCCTCGAGAATGAGCAGTTCTTC. Residues: CASRDRGLENEQFF.

The chain couples TRBV10-3 to TRBJ1-6; TRBD1 matches 9 bases. With V trimmed by 2 bases and J by 5 bases, 10 bases remained unmatched. Germline V lookup: CDR1 ENHRY, CDR2 SYGVKD. The CDR3 loop spans 18 amino acids. This CDR3 is CAISEVRPGQGHNSPLHF. As DNA, the CDR3 is TGTGCCATCAGTGAGGTACGGCCGGGACAGGGACATAATTCACCCCTCCACTTT.

The CDR3 DNA sequence: TGTGCCAGCAGCCGTGGACTCCTGGGGGAGACCCAGTACTTC. It encodes CASSRGLLGETQYF. The V call is TRBV7-9, the J call TRBJ2-5; TRBD2 might be the D (5 bases). V was clipped by 5 bases and J by 5 bases, with 15 bases between them. The CDR3 is 14 amino acids. Germline V gives CDR1 SEHNR, CDR2 FQNEAQ (reference sequence).

This chain joins TRBV5-1 and TRBJ2-2, with no clear D. There are 12 residues in the CDR3. V was cut by 4 bases and J by 3 bases, with 4 bases left in between. Germline V gene sequence: CDR1 SGHRS, CDR2 YFSETQ. CDR3 DNA: TGCGCCAGCAGCCGAGACACCGGGGAGCTGTTTTTT. It translates to CASSRDTGELFF.

A word on this clone: Other nucleotide sequences in the sample specify the same CDR3. The chain joins TRBV5-1 to TRBJ2-2; TRBD1 agrees at 9 bases. V shed 0 bases and J 6 bases; nucleotides not matched to a gene: 3. The germline gives CDR1 SGHRS, CDR2 YFSETQ. There are 15 residues in the CDR3. CDR3 protein: CASSLGDREAGELFF. CDR3 in DNA: TGCGCCAGCAGCTTGGGGGACAGGGAAGCCGGGGAGCTGTTTTTT.

This chain links TRBV11-3 with TRBJ1-6; TRBD1 is a possible D gene (6 bases). Germline CDR1 is SGHNT and CDR2 is YENEEA. V lost 8 bases, J lost 10 bases, and 15 bases lay in between. The CDR3 is made up of 13 amino acids. CDR3 region: CASAQTRGSPLHF. CDR3 bases: TGTGCCAGCGCCCAGACCAGGGGCTCACCCCTCCACTTT.

The chain links TRBV6-1 to TRBJ1-1; D uncertain. The V gene lost 3 bases and the J gene lost 1 base, with 9 bases spanning the gap. This CDR3 region has 14 residues. The germline V gene has CDR1 MNHNS and CDR2 SASEGT. CDR3 sequence: CASSERGGNTEAFF. The CDR3 DNA reads TGTGCCAGCAGTGAGAGAGGCGGGAACACTGAAGCTTTCTTT.

The table lists this clone with many counts. The chain couples TRBV19 to TRBJ2-3, with TRBD2 identical over 10 bases. This CDR3 is built from 15 residues. The germline V gene encodes CDR1 LNHDA and CDR2 SQIVND (reference sequence). V trimming: 5 bases; J trimming: 3 bases; junction bases outside the gene matches: 5. The CDR3 sequence is CASSEGLARTDTQYF. The CDR3 coding sequence is TGTGCCAGTAGTGAGGGACTAGCGAGGACAGATACGCAGTATTTT.

This clone showed up just once. The V call is TRBV7-9, the J call TRBJ1-1; D may be TRBD1 (5 bases). Germline values: CDR1 SEHNR, CDR2 FQNEAQ (reference sequence). CDR3 length: 15 amino acids. The V end was cut by 1 base, the J end by 5 bases, with 14 bases between. The CDR3 is CASSLVSGVGTEAFF. As DNA, the CDR3 is TGTGCCAGCAGCTTAGTATCGGGGGTCGGGACTGAAGCTTTCTTT. The whole variable domain, remainder taken from reference TRBV7-9 and TRBJ1-1, is DTGVSQNPRHKITKRGQNVTFRCDPISEHNRLYWYRQTLGQGPEFLTYFQNEAQLEKSRLLSDRFSAERPKGSFSTLEIQRTEQGDSAMYLCASSLVSGVGTEAFFGQGTRLTVV.

This clone came up once. This chain connects TRBV5-1 to TRBJ2-1, with D unresolved. The V end was cut by 3 bases, the J end by 4 bases, with 2 bases between. The CDR3 is made up of 11 amino acids. Looked up from germline, CDR1 is SGHRS and CDR2 is YFSETQ. This CDR3 is CASSSYNEQFF. The CDR3 nucleotides read TGCGCCAGCAGCTCTTACAATGAGCAGTTCTTC.

The DNA for the CDR3 is TGTGCCAGCAGTCTAGGGGCGTCCCAGAAGACCCAGTACTTC. Translation gives CASSLGASQKTQYF. The V and J genes are TRBV11-2 and TRBJ2-5, with D possibly being TRBD1 (5 bases). V was cut by 6 bases and J by 6 bases, with 17 bases left in between. The CDR3 loop spans 14 amino acids. Germline V lookup: CDR1 SGHAT, CDR2 FQNNGV.

The V call is TRBV6-1, the J call TRBJ2-1, with 8 positions matching TRBD2. Trimming cost V 10 bases and J 8 bases; bases outside gene matches: 10. The CDR3 runs 13 residues. Germline CDR1 is MNHNS and CDR2 is SASEGT. The DNA for the CDR3 is TGTGCCATCCGGACTAGCTCTGGGTATGAGCAGTTCTTC. It specifies CAIRTSSGYEQFF.

The J gene is TRBJ2-3, the V gene TRBV6-5, with D uncertain. Germline values: CDR1 MNHEY, CDR2 SVGAGI. V shed 6 bases and J shed 5 bases, with 6 bases lying between them. The CDR3 is 11 amino acids. The CDR3 sequence: CASRNGDTQYF. CDR3 in DNA: TGTGCCAGCAGGAACGGAGATACGCAGTATTTT.

V and J are TRBV30 and TRBJ2-6; D is unclear. The CDR3 is 13 residues long. Germline CDR1 is GTSNPN and CDR2 is SVGIG (reference sequence). The V end was cut by 4 bases, the J end by 2 bases, with 6 bases between. The CDR3 spells CAWMYTGANVLTF. The CDR3 nucleotides are TGTGCCTGGATGTACACTGGGGCCAACGTCCTGACTTTC.

This clone came up once. The chain joins TRBV4-1 to TRBJ2-1, with TRBD2 identical over 8 bases. V shed 0 bases, J shed 5 bases, and the junction held 6 bases outside the gene matches. The CDR3 extends over 16 amino acids. Germline CDR1 and CDR2: MGHRA and YSYEKL. The CDR3, as DNA: TGCGCCAGCAGCCAAGATTTGGGACTAGGGGACAATGAGCAGTTCTTC. Protein: CASSQDLGLGDNEQFF.

The CDR3 DNA sequence: TGTGCCAGCTCACCAGGCCCCCCCGGGACAGGGATGGCCGAGCAGTACTTC. Its translation is CASSPGPPGTGMAEQYF. This rearrangement joins TRBV18 to TRBJ2-7, with 9 bases that match TRBD1. Germline V gene lookup returns CDR1 KGHSH and CDR2 LQKENI. V lost 2 bases to trimming and J lost 6 bases; unmatched junction nucleotides: 14. The CDR3 extends over 17 amino acids. Filled out from reference TRBV18 and TRBJ2-7, the complete variable domain reads NAGVMQNPRHLVRRRGQEARLRCSPMKGHSHVYWYRQLPEEGLKFMVYLQKENIIDESGMPKERFSAEFPKEGPSILRIQQVVRGDSAAYFCASSPGPPGTGMAEQYFGPGTRLTVT.

The CDR3 nucleotides are TGTGCCAGCAGTTCCCCTGGACTAGCGAGCACAGATACGCAGTATTTT. This codes for CASSSPGLASTDTQYF. V gene TRBV6-5 combines with J gene TRBJ2-3; 9 nucleotides agree with TRBD2. There are 16 residues in the CDR3. Looked up from germline, CDR1 is MNHEY and CDR2 is SVGAGI. J was trimmed by 0 bases and V by 4 bases; bases with no gene match: 5.

This sequence joins TRBV6-1 and TRBJ2-3; 8 nucleotides match TRBD2. V lost 2 bases and J lost 1; bases outside the gene matches: 5. CDR3 size: 16 residues. Per germline, CDR1 MNHNS and CDR2 SASEGT. In nucleotides, the CDR3 is TGTGCCAGCAGTGAACTAGCGGGCCTAGGCACAGATACGCAGTATTTT. Translated, it gives CASSELAGLGTDTQYF.

This chain links TRBV28 with TRBJ1-1; D is perhaps TRBD1 (6 bases). Per germline, CDR1 MDHEN and CDR2 SYDVKM. V was shortened by 5 bases and J by 5 bases, with 12 bases between the two germline ends. This CDR3 spans 13 amino acids. DNA for the CDR3: TGTGCCAGCAGTGGGGGGGGCAGGACTGAAGCTTTCTTT. It is translated as CASSGGGRTEAFF.

This chain connects TRBV11-3 to TRBJ2-5, with 9 bases that match TRBD2. Unmatched junction bases numbered 8, after V lost 1 base and J lost 5 bases. Germline CDR1 reads SGHNT; CDR2 reads YENEEA. This CDR3 has 16 amino acids. The DNA for the CDR3 is TGTGCCAGCAGCTTAGGGTTAGCGGGGGTTTCGGAGACCCAGTACTTC. It specifies CASSLGLAGVSETQYF. The variable domain in full, with the rest retrieved from reference TRBV11-3 and TRBJ2-5, is EAGVVQSPRYKIIEKKQPVAFWCNPISGHNTLYWYLQNLGQGPELLIRYENEEAVDDSQLPKDRFSAERLKGVDSTLKIQPAELGDSAVYLCASSLGLAGVSETQYFGPGTRLLVL.

CDR3 nucleotides: TGTGCCAGCAGCCAAGAGGTCGCAAGGTGGACTACCTACGAGCAGTACTTC. This translates into CASSQEVARWTTYEQYF. The chain combines TRBV4-2 with TRBJ2-7, with a weak D call TRBD2 (6 bases). Per germline, CDR1 LGHNA and CDR2 YNFKEQ. V lost 0 bases and J lost 2, with 17 bases in between. This CDR3 is built from 17 residues.